Below, one TCR beta chain is given with its context. Its antigen remains unknown. This sample is part of a study of cytomegalovirus exposure and HLA in healthy donors. As for the study in general: Membership in the Caucasian-associated ancestry cluster was found for about 84% of 398 genotyped donors.

With 60 Vbeta and 13 Jbeta primers, the PCR was carried out. Method: immunoSEQ multiplex PCR; TCRdb's copy keeps in-frame clones and lacks some. The sample's table shows around 140,000 clones. In germline, CDR1 is SGHRS, CDR2 YFSETQ. The CDR3 length is 16 residues. The ends lost 7 bases at V and 4 bases at J; junction bases unmatched: 15. Study results and limitations: A later analysis reported that several of the most significant clusters appeared to be linked to common viral pathogens, among them Epstein-Barr virus. An ancestry cluster, one associated with Asian ancestry, reportedly showed fewer N-insertions than the approximately 650-donor mean in a later analysis. A later analysis, which compared TCR beta chains of equal frequency, found the HLA-associated ones more clonally expanded.

This clonotype was sampled from a woman in her forties or fifties in good health and CMV-seronegative. Sample: PBMCs. The rearrangement joins TRBV5-1 to TRBJ2-7; 9 nucleotides agree with TRBD1. This chain's CDR3 is CASGQGLGSGGYEQYF. The CDR3 DNA sequence: TGCGCCAGCGGACAGGGGTTGGGGTCTGGCGGTTACGAGCAGTACTTC.